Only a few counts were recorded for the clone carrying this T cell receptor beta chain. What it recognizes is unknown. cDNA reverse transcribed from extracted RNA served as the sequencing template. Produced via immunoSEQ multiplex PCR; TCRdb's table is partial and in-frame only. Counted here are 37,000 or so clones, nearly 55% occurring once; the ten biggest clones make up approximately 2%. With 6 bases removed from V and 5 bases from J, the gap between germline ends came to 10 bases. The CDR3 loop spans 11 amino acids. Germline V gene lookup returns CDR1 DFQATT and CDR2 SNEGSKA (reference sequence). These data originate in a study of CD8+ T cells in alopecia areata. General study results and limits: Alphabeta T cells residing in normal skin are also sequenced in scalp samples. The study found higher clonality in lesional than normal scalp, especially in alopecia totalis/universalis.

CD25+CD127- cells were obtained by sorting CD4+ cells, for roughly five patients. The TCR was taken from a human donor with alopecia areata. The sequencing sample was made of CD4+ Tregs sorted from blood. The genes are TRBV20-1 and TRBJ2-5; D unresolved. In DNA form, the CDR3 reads TGCAGTGCCTCGAACCGGGAGACCCAGTACTTC. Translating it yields CSASNRETQYF.